This is a list of T cell receptor beta chains from one sample in a study of neoadjuvant anti-PD-1 for oral cavity cancer. Only in-frame clones appear in the TCRdb table, and some are missing; sequencing was by immunoSEQ multiplex PCR. The profile covers fewer than 15,000 clones, with roughly 67% appearing a single time and 2% to 2.5% taken by the ten largest. This material consisted of PBMCs, taken before nivolumab (anti-PD-1) treatment. These receptor sequences come from a person between 40 and 85 years old with oral cavity squamous cell carcinoma. Both conserved end residues are part of each CDR3.

j_call v_call cdr3_aa
TRBJ2-3 TRBV5-5 CASSIRPGQSFSTDTQYF
TRBJ1-1 TRBV7-8 CASIRLMNTEAFF
TRBJ2-7 TRBV5-1 CASNLGDYEQYF
TRBJ1-5 TRBV6-1 CASKGGTYSNQPQHF
TRBJ1-2 TRBV5-4 CASSTPRAGSGYTF
TRBJ1-5 TRBV11-3 CASSLGDTRNQPQHF
TRBJ1-1 TRBV2 CASSDSRGAEAFF
TRBJ1-4 TRBV7-9 CASSPDRVPEKLFF
TRBJ1-3 TRBV4-1 CASSQDSGSRGNTIYF
TRBJ1-2 TRBV11-3 CASRVGGGYTF
TRBJ1-1 TRBV25-1 CASSAGTTTEAFF
TRBJ2-2 TRBV18 CASSPSQGANTGELFF
TRBJ2-2 TRBV9 CASSAGGNTGELFF
TRBJ2-2 TRBV7-9 CSSLWERGTSNTGELFF
TRBJ2-2 TRBV9 CASSPGLAGVVSNTGELFF
TRBJ2-2 TRBV5-1 CASSSGTVNTGELFF
TRBJ2-7 TRBV19 CASVRTLANQYEQYF
TRBJ2-3 TRBV5-1 CASSPTRGSAGGRTDTQYF
TRBJ1-3 TRBV6-5 CASSYGTGANTIYF
TRBJ2-7 TRBV6-1 CASSESADAHYEQYF
TRBJ2-1 TRBV6-1 CASSERGDRGFLGRSYNEQFF
TRBJ2-5 TRBV5-4 CASSLFRSGGETQYF
TRBJ2-3 TRBV2 CASRRRSGGTDTQYF
TRBJ2-2 TRBV5-1 CASSSGPRGRNTGELFF
TRBJ1-1 TRBV5-4 CASSLGSQGSEAFF
TRBJ2-5 TRBV5-6 CASSLDREFRETQYF
TRBJ1-2 TRBV29-1 CSVQTGRNYGYTF
TRBJ2-7 TRBV11-3 CASSPGPSYEQYF
TRBJ1-1 TRBV2 CATNLVHGEAFF
TRBJ2-5 TRBV6-4 CASTQPLWTSSVETQYF
TRBJ2-7 TRBV15 CATSRDSGRAGQYF
TRBJ2-1 TRBV20-1 CRSASNNEQFF
TRBJ2-1 TRBV9 CASSVGTRSTSSYNEQFF
TRBJ1-5 TRBV6-1 CASSWTGQNQPQHF
TRBJ2-1 TRBV9 CASSVGTSGRAGNEQFF
TRBJ2-2 TRBV27 CASRPGGQRGGLTGELFF
TRBJ1-5 TRBV5-4 CASSSDGLANQPQHF
TRBJ1-1 TRBV2 CASRDTLNTEAFF
TRBJ1-1 TRBV19 CASNPLGLNTEAFF
TRBJ1-1 TRBV19 CASSMIGGNTEAFF
TRBJ2-7 TRBV7-9 CASSLGDNLYEQYF
TRBJ2-1 TRBV5-1 CASSHGQSSYNEQFF
TRBJ1-1 TRBV14 CASSQAGGSNTEAFF
TRBJ2-3 TRBV7-2 CASSLTSELTDTQYF
TRBJ1-1 TRBV20-1 CSAGPGAEAFF
TRBJ2-7 TRBV5-6 CASSFQREMRYEQYF